This T cell receptor beta chain came from a study of T cells in Graves' hyperthyroidism and ophthalmopathy. Germline values: CDR1 MNHEY, CDR2 SMNVEV (reference sequence). V was pared by 7 bases and J by 7 bases, with 11 bases between. The CDR3 runs 12 residues. There are many counts of this clonotype. The CDR3 regions of TCR beta were amplified from RNA transcripts. In the first-round RT-PCR of the TCR CDR3, the HTBI primer set was used. A single record per CDR3 protein comes from TCRdb applying MiXCR to the multiplex PCR reads. The table records some 560,000 distinct CDR3 sequences, 15% to 19% of them present only once. Recently diagnosed hyperthyroidism of less than 2 months' duration affected patients aged 18 to 65. Source material for PBMCs was about 10 ml fresh peripheral blood.

Input material: blood. V is TRBV27 and J is TRBJ2-1; TRBD1 is a possible D gene (6 bases). This receptor was taken from a woman aged 25 to 39 with Graves' hyperthyroidism. The CDR3 protein is CASTTTGNEQFF. The CDR3 DNA sequence: TGTGCCAGCACCACCACAGGGAATGAGCAGTTCTTC.